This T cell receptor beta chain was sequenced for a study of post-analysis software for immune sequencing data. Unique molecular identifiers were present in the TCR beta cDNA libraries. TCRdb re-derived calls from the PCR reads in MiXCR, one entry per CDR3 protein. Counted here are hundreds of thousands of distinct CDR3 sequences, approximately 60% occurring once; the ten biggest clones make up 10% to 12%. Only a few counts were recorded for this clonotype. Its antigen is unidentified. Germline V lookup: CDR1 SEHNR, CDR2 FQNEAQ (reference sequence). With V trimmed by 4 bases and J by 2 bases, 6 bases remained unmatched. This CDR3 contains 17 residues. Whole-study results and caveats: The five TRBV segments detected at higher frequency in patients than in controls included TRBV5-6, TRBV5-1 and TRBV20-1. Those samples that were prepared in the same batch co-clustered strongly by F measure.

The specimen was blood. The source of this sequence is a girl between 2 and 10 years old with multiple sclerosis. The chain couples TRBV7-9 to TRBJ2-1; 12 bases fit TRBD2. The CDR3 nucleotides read TGTGCCAGCAGCTCGGGACTAGCGGGTAGGCCCTACAATGAGCAGTTCTTC. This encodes CASSSGLAGRPYNEQFF.